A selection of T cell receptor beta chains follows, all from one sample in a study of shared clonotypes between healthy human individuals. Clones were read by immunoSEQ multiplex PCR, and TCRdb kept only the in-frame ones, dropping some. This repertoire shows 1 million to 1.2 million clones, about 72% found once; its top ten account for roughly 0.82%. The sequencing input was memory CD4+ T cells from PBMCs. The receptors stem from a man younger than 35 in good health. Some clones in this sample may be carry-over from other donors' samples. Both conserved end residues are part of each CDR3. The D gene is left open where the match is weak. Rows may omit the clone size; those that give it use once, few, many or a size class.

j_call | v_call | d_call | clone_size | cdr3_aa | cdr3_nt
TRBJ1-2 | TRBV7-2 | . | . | CASSLQGGDGYTF | TGTGCCAGCAGCCTTCAGGGAGGTGATGGCTACACCTTC
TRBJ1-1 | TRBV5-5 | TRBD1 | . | CASSLDRGRITEAFF | TGTGCCAGCAGCTTGGACAGGGGGCGAATCACTGAAGCTTTCTTT
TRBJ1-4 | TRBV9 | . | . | CASSEQGAGGQKLFF | TGTGCCAGCAGCGAACAGGGCGCCGGAGGGCAAAAACTGTTTTTT
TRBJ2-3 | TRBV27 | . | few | CASSFWYPPTDTQYF | TGTGCCAGCAGTTTTTGGTATCCCCCCACAGATACGCAGTATTTT
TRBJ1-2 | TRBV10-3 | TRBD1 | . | CASKTGGANYGYTF | TGTGCCAGCAAAACAGGGGGAGCTAACTATGGCTACACCTTC
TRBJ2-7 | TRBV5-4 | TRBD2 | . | CAGKTSGSYEQYF | TGTGCCGGCAAGACTAGCGGGAGTTACGAGCAGTACTTC
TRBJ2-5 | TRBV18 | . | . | CASSPRQGSDQETQYF | TGTGCCAGCTCACCACGCCAGGGGAGTGATCAAGAGACCCAGTACTTC
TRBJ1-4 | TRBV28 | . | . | CASAANEKLFF | TGTGCCAGCGCGGCCAATGAAAAACTGTTTTTT
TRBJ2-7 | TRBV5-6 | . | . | CASMRGRDYEQYF | TGTGCCAGCATGCGGGGTCGAGACTACGAGCAGTACTTC
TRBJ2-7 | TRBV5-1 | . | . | CASSLAPRGADEQYF | TGCGCCAGCAGCTTGGCCCCGAGGGGGGCCGACGAGCAGTACTTC
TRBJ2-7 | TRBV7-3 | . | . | CASSLGSSVTYEQYF | TGTGCCAGCAGCTTAGGGTCTAGCGTTACCTACGAGCAGTACTTC
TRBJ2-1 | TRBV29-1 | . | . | CSAGPLVTYNEQFF | TGCAGCGCTGGCCCCCTGGTAACCTACAATGAGCAGTTCTTC
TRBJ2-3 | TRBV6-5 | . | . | CASGFNTDTQYF | TGTGCCAGCGGATTCAATACAGATACGCAGTATTTT
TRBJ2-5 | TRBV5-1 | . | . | CASSQTLETQYF | TGCGCCAGCAGCCAAACCCTAGAGACCCAGTACTTC
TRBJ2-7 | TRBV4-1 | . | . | CASSRSGSSYEQYF | TGCGCCAGCAGCCGTAGCGGAAGCTCCTACGAGCAGTACTTC
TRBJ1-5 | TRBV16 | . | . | CASSQGENQPQHF | TGTGCCAGCAGCCAAGGGGAGAATCAGCCCCAGCATTTT
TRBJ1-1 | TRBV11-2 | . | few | CASSLVGRFTEAFF | TGTGCCAGCAGCCTAGTGGGAAGGTTCACTGAAGCTTTCTTT
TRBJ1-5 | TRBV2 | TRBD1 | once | CASSPGTGVGNQPQHF | TGTGCCAGCAGCCCCGGGACAGGGGTCGGCAATCAGCCCCAGCATTTT
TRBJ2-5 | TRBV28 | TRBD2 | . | CASRSRLAGDYGTQYF | TGTGCCAGCAGATCAAGACTAGCGGGAGATTACGGGACCCAGTACTTC
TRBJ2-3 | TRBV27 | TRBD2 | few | CASSLSLAGGPDTQYF | TGTGCCAGCAGTTTATCACTAGCGGGAGGACCAGATACGCAGTATTTT
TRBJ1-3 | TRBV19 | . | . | CASSILRGAGNTIYF | TGTGCCAGTAGTATCTTAAGAGGGGCTGGAAACACCATATATTTT
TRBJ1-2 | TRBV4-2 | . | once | CASSPQGPDFYGYTF | TGTGCCAGCAGTCCTCAGGGACCGGACTTTTATGGCTACACCTTC
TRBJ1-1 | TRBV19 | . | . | CASSIRTAYEAFF | TGTGCCAGTAGTATTCGGACAGCGTATGAAGCTTTCTTT
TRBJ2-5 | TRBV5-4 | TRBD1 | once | CASSLGAGGLETQYF | TGTGCCAGCAGCTTGGGTGCAGGGGGCTTAGAGACCCAGTACTTC
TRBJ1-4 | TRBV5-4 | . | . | CASSLDATNEKLFF | TGTGCCAGCAGCTTGGATGCAACTAATGAAAAACTGTTTTTT
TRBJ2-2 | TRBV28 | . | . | CASSLPWGELFF | TGTGCCAGCAGTCTACCGTGGGGGGAGCTGTTTTTT
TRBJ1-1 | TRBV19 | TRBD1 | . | CASSTGQGLNTEAFF | TGTGCCAGTAGTACGGGACAGGGTTTGAACACTGAAGCTTTCTTT
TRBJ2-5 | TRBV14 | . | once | CASSQGLVRRETQYF | TGTGCCAGCAGCCAGGGTTTGGTGCGCAGGGAGACCCAGTACTTC
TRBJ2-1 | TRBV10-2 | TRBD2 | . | CASSAWLAGSNEQFF | TGCGCCAGCAGTGCGTGGCTAGCGGGATCAAATGAGCAGTTCTTC
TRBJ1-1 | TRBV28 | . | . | CASRSNTEAFF | TGTGCCAGTCGCTCAAACACTGAAGCTTTCTTT
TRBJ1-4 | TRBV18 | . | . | CASSPPNRGLGEKLFF | TGTGCCAGCTCACCCCCAAACCGGGGGCTCGGGGAAAAACTGTTTTTT
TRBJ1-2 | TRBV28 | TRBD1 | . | CASSLSGQGYGYTF | TGTGCCAGCAGTTTATCGGGACAGGGTTATGGCTACACCTTC
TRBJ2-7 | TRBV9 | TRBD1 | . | CASSARSRGQGIDEQYF | TGTGCCAGCAGCGCACGATCTCGGGGACAGGGAATCGACGAGCAGTACTTC
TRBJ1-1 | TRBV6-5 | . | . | CASSYTGVQNTEAFF | TGTGCCAGCAGTTACACAGGAGTCCAGAACACTGAAGCTTTCTTT
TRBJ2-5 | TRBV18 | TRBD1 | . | CASSPFLGTGGRETQYF | TGTGCCAGCTCACCTTTCCTTGGGACAGGGGGTCGAGAGACCCAGTACTTC
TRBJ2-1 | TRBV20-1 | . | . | CSARHHNEQFF | TGCAGTGCGAGACACCACAATGAGCAGTTCTTC
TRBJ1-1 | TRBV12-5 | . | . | CASGLRTAGVTEAFF | TGTGCTAGTGGTCTTCGTACGGCGGGGGTCACTGAAGCTTTCTTT
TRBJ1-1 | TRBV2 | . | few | CASVNIVGEAFF | TGTGCCTCAGTGAATATTGTAGGAGAAGCTTTCTTT
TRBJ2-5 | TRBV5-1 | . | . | CASSFRGEETQYF | TGCGCCAGCAGCTTCAGGGGAGAAGAGACCCAGTACTTC
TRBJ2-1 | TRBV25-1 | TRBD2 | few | CASSPLRTSGYNEQFF | TGTGCCAGCAGCCCCCTCAGGACTAGCGGGTACAATGAGCAGTTCTTC
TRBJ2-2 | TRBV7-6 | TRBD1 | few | CASSPRQGLNTGELFF | TGTGCCAGCAGCCCGCGACAGGGGCTAAACACCGGGGAGCTGTTTTTT